The T cell receptor beta chain under discussion was sequenced for a study of HIV-infected children after antiretroviral therapy interruption. The wider study: All children had CD4+ count above 500 and viral load below 50 copies/ml. Study results and caveats: After treatment interruption started, naive CD4+ CDR3 overlap across time points dropped.

Regarding treatment: PENTA 11 planned treatment interruption arm or continuous ART arm. This clonotype came up many times. Its antigen is not identified. Germline CDR1 SGHRS, CDR2 YFSETQ. V lost 1 base and J 2 bases, leaving 9 bases between the germline ends. The CDR3 has 14 amino acids. The TCR library was built from RNA with a 3' RACE protocol and unique molecular identifiers. MiXCR, run by TCRdb on the 3' RACE reads, gives a single entry per CDR3 protein. The sample contains about 89,000 distinct CDR3 sequences, about 6.3% of which appear only once. The sample in question was CD45RA+ CD4+ T cells from PBMCs, pooled from several time points, obtained from a donor given antiretroviral therapy, either interrupted or continuous. As to subset: naive CD4+ CD45RA+ CD45RO- T cells. This chain joins TRBV5-1 and TRBJ2-5; D is undetermined. This clonotype was sampled from a pool of human donors with HIV. CDR3 DNA: TGCGCCAGCAGCTTGATTGGAAGACAAGAGACCCAGTACTTC. It translates to CASSLIGRQETQYF. Full variable domain (remainder filled in from reference TRBV5-1 and TRBJ2-5): KAGVTQTPRYLIKTRGQQVTLSCSPISGHRSVSWYQQTPGQGLQFLFEYFSETQRNKGNFPGRFSGRQFSNSRSEMNVSTLELGDSALYLCASSLIGRQETQYFGPGTRLLVL.